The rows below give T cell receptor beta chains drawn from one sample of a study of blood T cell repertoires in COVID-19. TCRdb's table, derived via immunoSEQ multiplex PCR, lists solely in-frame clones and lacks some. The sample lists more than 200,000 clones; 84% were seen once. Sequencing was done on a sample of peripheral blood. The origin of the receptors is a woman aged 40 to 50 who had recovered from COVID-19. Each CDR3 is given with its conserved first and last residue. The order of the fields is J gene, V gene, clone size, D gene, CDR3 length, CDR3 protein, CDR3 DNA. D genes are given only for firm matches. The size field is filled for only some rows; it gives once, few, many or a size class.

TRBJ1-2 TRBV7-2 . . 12 CASSQEGRGYTF TGTGCCAGCAGCCAGGAGGGTCGGGGCTACACCTTC
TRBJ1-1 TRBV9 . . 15 CASKQSDSRDTEAFF TGTGCCAGCAAACAATCAGATAGTCGGGACACTGAAGCTTTCTTT
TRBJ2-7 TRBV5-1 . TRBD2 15 CASSRGTSGGYEQYF TGCGCCAGCAGCCGTGGGACTAGCGGGGGATACGAGCAGTACTTC
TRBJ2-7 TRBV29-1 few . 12 CSVVGSSYEQYF TGCAGCGTTGTTGGGAGCTCCTACGAGCAGTACTTC
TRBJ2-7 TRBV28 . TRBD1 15 CASSPDRDRRNEQYF TGTGCCAGCAGCCCTGACCGGGACAGGAGGAACGAGCAGTACTTC
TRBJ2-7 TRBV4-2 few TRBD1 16 CASSHPAGTDFGEQYF TGTGCCAGCAGCCACCCCGCCGGGACAGACTTCGGCGAGCAGTACTTC
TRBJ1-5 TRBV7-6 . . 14 CASSLRFSGQPQHF TGTGCCAGCAGCTTAAGGTTTTCGGGGCAGCCCCAGCATTTT
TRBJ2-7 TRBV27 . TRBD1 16 CASSHRTGKGSYEQYF TGTGCCAGCAGTCATAGGACAGGGAAGGGATCCTACGAGCAGTACTTC
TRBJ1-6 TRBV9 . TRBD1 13 CASSARGDSPLHF TGTGCCAGCAGCGCCAGGGGGGATTCACCCCTCCACTTT
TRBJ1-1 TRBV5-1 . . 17 CASTTGTLSPKNTEAFF TGCGCCAGCACCACAGGGACCCTCTCCCCCAAGAACACTGAAGCTTTCTTT
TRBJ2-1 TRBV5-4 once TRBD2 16 CASSLSGAGGPNEQLF TGTGCCAGCAGCTTGTCCGGGGCGGGGGGGCCAAATGAGCAGCTCTTC
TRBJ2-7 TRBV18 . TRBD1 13 CASSEGQDYEQYF TGTGCCAGCTCTGAGGGACAGGACTACGAGCAGTACTTC
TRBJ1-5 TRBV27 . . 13 CASSRSTVQPQHF TGTGCCAGCAGCCGATCGACAGTTCAGCCCCAGCATTTT
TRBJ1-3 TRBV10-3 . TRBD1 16 CAISRDRGPGGNTIYF TGTGCCATCTCTCGGGACAGGGGACCCGGAGGAAACACCATATATTTT
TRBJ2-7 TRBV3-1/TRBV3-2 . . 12 CASSPSGTLQYF TGTGCCAGCAGCCCCTCGGGGACACTACAGTACTTC
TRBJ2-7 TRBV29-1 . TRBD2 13 CSVVPSGSYEQYF TGCAGCGTTGTTCCTAGCGGCTCCTACGAGCAGTACTTC
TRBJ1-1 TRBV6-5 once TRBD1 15 CASSSDRGLNTEAFF TGTGCCAGCAGTTCCGACAGGGGCTTGAACACTGAAGCTTTCTTT
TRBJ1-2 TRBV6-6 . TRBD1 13 CASSLTGDYGYTF TGTGCCAGCAGTTTAACAGGGGACTATGGCTACACCTTC
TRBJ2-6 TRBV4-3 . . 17 CASSQDYLISLANVLTF TGCGCCAGCAGCCAAGACTACCTGATCTCTCTTGCCAACGTCCTGACTTTC
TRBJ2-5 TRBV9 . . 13 CASSVGLQETQYF TGTGCCAGCAGCGTTGGCCTCCAAGAGACCCAGTACTTC
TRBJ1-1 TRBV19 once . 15 CASSISRTANTEAFF TGTGCCAGTAGTATTAGTAGAACTGCCAACACTGAAGCTTTCTTT
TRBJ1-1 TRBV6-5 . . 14 CASSYPGQTTEAFF TGTGCCAGCAGTTACCCCGGACAGACCACTGAAGCTTTCTTT
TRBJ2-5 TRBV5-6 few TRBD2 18 CASSNRGTSGALQETQYF TGTGCCAGCAGCAATAGGGGGACTAGCGGGGCGCTCCAAGAGACCCAGTACTTC
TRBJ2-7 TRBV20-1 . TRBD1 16 CSASLSRDRLSYEQYF TGCAGTGCTAGTTTGTCGCGGGACAGGCTCTCCTACGAGCAGTACTTC
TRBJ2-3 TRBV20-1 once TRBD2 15 CSASRSGGATDTQYF TGCAGTGCTAGTCGTAGCGGGGGGGCGACAGATACGCAGTATTTT
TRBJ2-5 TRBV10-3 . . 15 CAISTEAATQETQYF TGTGCCATCAGTACAGAAGCGGCCACCCAAGAGACCCAGTACTTC
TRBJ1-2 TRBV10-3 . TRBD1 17 CAISESPGQGEIAGYTF TGTGCCATCAGTGAGTCTCCCGGACAGGGGGAAATTGCCGGCTACACCTTC
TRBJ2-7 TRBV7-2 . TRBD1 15 CASSFSGTGAYEQYF TGTGCCAGCAGCTTCTCCGGGACAGGGGCCTACGAGCAGTACTTC
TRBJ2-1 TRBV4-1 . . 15 CASSQGGGVPNEQFF TGCGCCAGCAGCCAAGGAGGGGGAGTTCCCAATGAGCAGTTCTTC